Presented here are 8 T cell receptor beta chains from one specimen sequenced in a study of technical replicates of blood from a few donors. Assay used: immunoSEQ multiplex PCR; TCRdb lists only in-frame clones, some missing. The sample consists of about 83,000 clones, around nine tenths of them appearing once. The sequencing input was T cells isolated from PBMCs. The receptors here all came from a human donor in good health.

The DNA for the CDR3 is TGTGCCAGCAGCTTAGGTCAGGGGAATTCTGGAAACACCATATATTTT. Amino acids: CASSLGQGNSGNTIYF. V is TRBV7-2 and J is TRBJ1-3; a weak D match, TRBD1 (6 bases). The CDR3 totals 16 residues. From germline, CDR1 is SGHTA and CDR2 FQGNSA. V was cut by 1 base and J by 1 base, with 11 bases left in between.

The sample holds one count of this clone. V gene TRBV18 combines with J gene TRBJ1-1, with D hard to call. V was shortened by 1 base and J by 0 bases, with 18 bases between the two germline ends. The germline V gene has CDR1 KGHSH and CDR2 LQKENI. The CDR3 has 18 residues. In DNA, the CDR3 is TGTGCCAGCTCACCACTATTCCCGGGTGAGATCCTGAACACTGAAGCTTTCTTT. This encodes CASSPLFPGEILNTEAFF.

V and J are TRBV9 and TRBJ2-7, with TRBD1 matching 8 bases. Germline CDR1 is SGDLS and CDR2 is YYNGEE. The CDR3 runs 14 residues. The V and J ends lost 4 bases and 2 bases, in that order; junction bases with no gene match: 5. The DNA of the CDR3 is TGTGCCAGCAGCTCTTCAGGGGGCCCCTACGAGCAGTACTTC. It encodes CASSSSGGPYEQYF.

This clone was detected once. The CDR3 nucleotides read TGTGCCAGCCGTGATAGCGGATACTACGAGCAGTACTTC. Encoded protein: CASRDSGYYEQYF. The chain has TRBV11-2 and TRBJ2-7; D perhaps matches TRBD2 (6 bases). The CDR3 has 13 amino acids. V lost 8 bases to trimming and J lost 3 bases, with 14 bases between them. Germline V gene sequence: CDR1 SGHAT, CDR2 FQNNGV.

V is TRBV4-2 and J is TRBJ1-1, with TRBD1 identical over 8 bases. This CDR3 spans 16 amino acids. From germline, CDR1 is LGHNA and CDR2 YNFKEQ. The V and J ends lost 4 bases and 7 bases, in that order; junction bases with no gene match: 14. The CDR3 loop reads CASSLRIGQGPNEAFF. The DNA for the CDR3 is TGTGCCAGCAGCCTTAGAATAGGACAGGGCCCAAATGAAGCTTTCTTT.

This clone came up a few times. The rearrangement joins TRBV12-5 to TRBJ2-1; possibly TRBD1 for D (6 bases). This CDR3 is built from 13 residues. Germline CDR1 reads LGHNT; CDR2 reads FRNRAP. The germline V and J ends were trimmed by 7 bases and 7 bases, with 14 bases remaining between them. The DNA of the CDR3 is TGTGCTAGTGAGGGGGAGATGGGAAATGAGCAGTTCTTC. Translating gives CASEGEMGNEQFF.

V gene TRBV27 combines with J gene TRBJ1-1; D is ambiguous. This CDR3 has 13 amino acids. Trimming left V 6 bases short and J 4 bases short, with 12 bases between. Looked up from germline, CDR1 is MNHEY and CDR2 is SMNVEV (reference sequence). The CDR3 loop reads CASSSMGVTEAFF. The DNA of the CDR3 is TGTGCCAGCAGCTCTATGGGAGTCACTGAAGCTTTCTTT.

Regarding this clone: This CDR3 is also generated by other DNA sequences in the sample. CDR3: CASSFRTGSNTEAFF. CDR3 coding DNA: TGCGCCAGCAGCTTTAGGACAGGATCGAACACTGAAGCTTTCTTT. This rearrangement joins TRBV5-1 to TRBJ1-1; 7 positions match TRBD1. The V gene end was trimmed by 2 bases and the J gene end by 1 base; junction bases not matched to a gene: 5. The CDR3 contains 15 residues. The germline V gene encodes CDR1 SGHRS and CDR2 YFSETQ.